This T cell receptor beta chain was found in a study of cytomegalovirus exposure and HLA in healthy donors. General study findings and limits: Some V segments could not be told apart, so they were left out, TRBV6-2 and TRBV6-3 among them. Later work showed greater clonal expansion in HLA-associated TCR beta chains than in equally common others. What was likely a sequencing artifact was a cluster of highly shared sequence variants. It was reported that TCR beta sequences correctly inferred the HLA-A and HLA-B alleles for most subjects.

Trimming left V 2 bases short and J 2 bases short, with 13 bases between. This CDR3 contains 15 residues. Germline V lookup: CDR1 MNHEY, CDR2 SMNVEV (reference sequence). As concerns this clone: Its antigen is not known.

The PCR contained 60 Vbeta and 13 Jbeta primers. Assay used: immunoSEQ multiplex PCR; TCRdb lists only in-frame clones, some missing. The sample records fewer than 65,000 clones, over 80% being singletons. Sequences were obtained from PBMCs. This sequence was found in a man under 40 in good health and CMV-seronegative. The rearrangement joins TRBV27 to TRBJ2-7; D is unresolved. Here the CDR3 DNA reads TGTGCCAGCAGTTTACAGGCCAGCTCGGCCTACGAGCAGTACTTC. Translating it yields CASSLQASSAYEQYF.